Shown below are 5 T cell receptor beta chains from a single sample sequenced in a study of blood T cell repertoires in COVID-19. Repertoires were generated with immunoSEQ multiplex PCR, while TCRdb's copy carries only in-frame clones and drops some. The sample includes hundreds of thousands of clones, about 89% seen only once; the top ten take roughly 1.9%. The material sequenced was PBMCs or T cells enriched from blood (not recorded which). These receptors were taken from a man aged 35-49 years in a cohort exposed to, infected with or recovered from COVID-19 (not recorded which).

The chain couples TRBV30 to TRBJ2-7, with 8 bases that match TRBD1. J gave up 5 bases and V 3 bases, and 3 bases lay outside the gene matches. The CDR3 sequence is 12 residues long. The germline gives CDR1 GTSNPN, CDR2 SVGIG (reference sequence). This chain's CDR3 is CAWSATGDEQYF. The CDR3 DNA reads TGTGCCTGGAGCGCGACAGGGGACGAGCAGTACTTC.

V is TRBV6-5 and J is TRBJ2-3; 9 nucleotides match TRBD2. The trim removed 4 bases at V and 4 bases at J, leaving 9 bases unmatched. Germline CDR1 MNHEY, CDR2 SVGAGI. The CDR3 spans 16 residues. Here the CDR3 reads CASSSTSGPGADTQYF. In nucleotides, the CDR3 is TGTGCCAGCAGTTCGACTAGCGGCCCCGGAGCAGATACGCAGTATTTT.

V gene TRBV28 combines with J gene TRBJ1-2; TRBD1 aligns across 9 bases. The germline V gene has CDR1 MDHEN and CDR2 SYDVKM. V lost 5 bases to trimming and J lost 4 bases; unmatched junction nucleotides: 5. The CDR3 covers 14 residues. The CDR3 region is CASSPRTGAYGYTF. CDR3 in DNA: TGTGCCAGCAGTCCGAGGACAGGGGCCTATGGCTACACCTTC.

The chain links TRBV5-4 to TRBJ2-6; no firm D call. Trimming cost V 0 bases and J 0 bases, with 10 bases left between them. The CDR3 has 17 residues. The germline V gene encodes CDR1 SGHNT and CDR2 YYREEE (reference sequence). The CDR3 loop is CASSLDSPSSGANVLTF. The CDR3 DNA sequence: TGTGCCAGCAGCTTGGATTCACCCAGCTCTGGGGCCAACGTCCTGACTTTC.

This chain links TRBV6-1 with TRBJ2-7, with TRBD2 matching over 9 bases. The CDR3 sequence is 15 residues long. Germline lookup yields CDR1 MNHNS and CDR2 SASEGT. Unmatched junction bases numbered 4, after V lost 0 bases and J lost 4 bases. CDR3 in DNA: TGTGCCAGCAGTGAAGCCCTAGCGGGGCCATACGAGCAGTACTTC. It encodes CASSEALAGPYEQYF.